The 18 T cell receptor beta chains in this list originate from one sample, sequenced in a study of T-cell reconstitution after alpha-beta-depleted transplantation in children. Researchers prepared the TCRbeta library using unique molecular identifiers, the study reports. MiXCR was run by TCRdb on the PCR reads, yielding one entry per CDR3 protein. The sample yields hundreds of thousands of distinct CDR3 sequences, more than 10% seen once. The source was PBMCs, collected from the stem cell graft. The receptor source for this set is a human donor who donated a stem cell graft to a child with Fanconi anemia.

Ten or more counts support this clonotype. The chain is built from TRBV9 and TRBJ2-1; 7 bases are shared with TRBD1. V dropped 0 bases and J dropped 3; count of bases not matched to a gene: 3. Germline loops: CDR1 SGDLS, CDR2 YYNGEE. The CDR3 runs 15 residues. The CDR3: CASSVGQGDYNEQFF. The DNA for the CDR3 is TGTGCCAGCAGCGTAGGGCAGGGGGACTACAATGAGCAGTTCTTC.

The table lists this clonotype with a few counts. V gene TRBV15 combines with J gene TRBJ2-5, with D perhaps TRBD1 or TRBD2 (5 bases each). V lost 2 bases to trimming and J lost 0 bases, with 16 bases between them. Looked up from germline, CDR1 is LNHNV and CDR2 is YYDKDF (reference sequence). The CDR3 has 17 amino acids. DNA for the CDR3: TGTGCCACCAGCAGATCCGGGCGCCGAGGGGACCAAGAGACCCAGTACTTC. Translating gives CATSRSGRRGDQETQYF.

This clonotype was observed at least ten times. This rearrangement joins TRBV29-1 to TRBJ2-5, with D possibly TRBD2 on 7 matching bases. The ends were cut back, 6 bases at V and 1 base at J, with 15 bases in the middle. The CDR3 totals 14 residues. Germline V gene lookup returns CDR1 SQVTM and CDR2 ANQGSEA. The CDR3 nucleotides read TGCAGCGTCCAAACGGGGGGCCTCCAAGAGACCCAGTACTTC. This gives the protein CSVQTGGLQETQYF.

This clonotype was observed at least ten times. The V gene is TRBV24-1, the J gene TRBJ2-5; possible D gene TRBD1, 6 bases. This CDR3 is built from 15 residues. Germline lookup yields CDR1 KGHDR and CDR2 SFDVKD. Trimming removed 3 bases at V and 8 bases at J, with 18 bases between. In nucleotides, the CDR3 is TGTGCCACCAGTGATCCCAGGGGATCTGGAATCACCCAGTACTTC. This codes for CATSDPRGSGITQYF.

A few counts support this clonotype. The chain carries TRBV9 and TRBJ2-2; perhaps TRBD1 as D (5 bases). This CDR3 is built from 16 residues. V lost 0 bases, J lost 2 bases, and 11 bases lay in between. The germline gives CDR1 SGDLS, CDR2 YYNGEE. The DNA of the CDR3 is TGTGCCAGCAGCGTAGCTAACAGGCGAAACACCGGGGAGCTGTTTTTT. This gives the protein CASSVANRRNTGELFF.

This clonotype was recorded a few times. This chain links TRBV4-3 with TRBJ1-1, with D perhaps matching TRBD1 (6 bases). Trimming took off 1 base at V and 1 base at J, with 10 bases between the two ends. Germline CDR1 and CDR2: LGHNA and YSLEER. CDR3 length equals 15 residues. Written as DNA, the CDR3 is TGCGCCAGCAGCCAAGGATGGGACAAGAACACTGAAGCTTTCTTT. Translated: CASSQGWDKNTEAFF.

This clonotype was seen many times. This chain links TRBV6-2 or TRBV6-3 with TRBJ2-2, with D maybe TRBD2 (5 bases). This CDR3 has 12 amino acids. Germline lookup yields CDR1 MNHEY and CDR2 SVGEGT. The V gene lost 8 bases and the J gene lost 4 bases, with 8 bases spanning the gap. DNA for the CDR3: TGTGCCAGCGGGAGAGGCACCGGGGAGCTGTTTTTT. Its protein is CASGRGTGELFF.

This chain links TRBV10-3 with TRBJ2-1; 11 nucleotides line up with TRBD2. Germline loops: CDR1 ENHRY, CDR2 SYGVKD. The CDR3 is 16 residues long. The J segment lost 2 bases and the V segment lost 3 bases, leaving 3 bases of the junction unmatched. Written as DNA, the CDR3 is TGTGCCATCAGTGAACCACTAGCGGGGGCCTACAATGAGCAGTTCTTC. Translating gives CAISEPLAGAYNEQFF.

The chain is built from TRBV11-3 and TRBJ1-2; D not certain. The germline V gene encodes CDR1 SGHNT and CDR2 YENEEA. V gave up 2 bases and J gave up 7 bases, with 11 bases separating them. CDR3 length equals 13 residues. CDR3 protein: CASSLIDGAGYTF. CDR3 nucleotide sequence: TGTGCCAGCAGCTTAATTGACGGTGCTGGCTACACCTTC.

The genes are TRBV3-1 and TRBJ1-3; 7 bases line up with TRBD1. Trimming at V came to 4 bases and at J to 2 bases, leaving 5 bases not matched to a gene. This CDR3 comprises 15 residues. Per the germline V gene, CDR1 is LGHDT and CDR2 is YNNKEL (reference sequence). As DNA, the CDR3 is TGTGCCAGCAGCCCAATTGGACAGGCTGGAAACACCATATATTTT. This gives the protein CASSPIGQAGNTIYF. The whole variable domain, remainder taken from reference TRBV3-1 and TRBJ1-3, is DTAVSQTPKYLVTQMGNDKSIKCEQNLGHDTMYWYKQDSKKFLKIMFSYNNKELIINETVPNRFSPKSPDKAHLNLHINSLELGDSAVYFCASSPIGQAGNTIYFGEGSWLTVV.

The rearrangement joins TRBV7-9 to TRBJ2-5; 8 bases are a match to TRBD1. Trimming at V came to 8 bases and at J to 3 bases, leaving 11 bases not matched to a gene. The CDR3 consists of 15 residues. Germline-derived CDR1 and CDR2 are SEHNR and FQNEAQ (reference sequence). The CDR3 sequence: CASSRTGRPEETQYF. In nucleotides, the CDR3 is TGTGCCAGCTCTCGGACAGGGCGCCCCGAAGAGACCCAGTACTTC.

The V and J genes are TRBV12-3 or TRBV12-4 and TRBJ2-5; no definite D call. CDR3 length: 16 amino acids. Deletions cut 6 bases from V and 0 bases from J, with 17 bases between. In DNA form, the CDR3 reads TGTGCCAGCAGGGCCTCCAACAGCCCATACCAAGAGACCCAGTACTTC. It translates to CASRASNSPYQETQYF.

This clonotype has ten or more counts. The V call is TRBV19, the J call TRBJ2-3; perhaps D is TRBD1 or TRBD2 (5 bases each). With 7 bases removed from V and 0 bases from J, the gap between germline ends came to 14 bases. The CDR3 consists of 15 residues. CDR1 LNHDA and CDR2 SQIVND come from the germline V gene (reference sequence). The chain's CDR3 is CASNPGTSSTDTQYF. For the CDR3, the DNA is TGTGCCAGTAACCCCGGGACGTCTAGCACAGATACGCAGTATTTT.

The chain has TRBV6-2 or TRBV6-3 and TRBJ2-7, with D possibly matching TRBD2 (5 bases). Germline lookup yields CDR1 MNHEY and CDR2 SVGEGT. Trimming took off 8 bases at V and 5 bases at J, with 10 bases between the two ends. This CDR3 spans 11 amino acids. Written as DNA, the CDR3 is TGTGCCAGCTTCGGAGGCCACGAGCAGTACGTC. This codes for CASFGGHEQYV.

This clonotype was detected only a few times. The V gene is TRBV2, the J gene TRBJ2-5; D not certain. The CDR3 is 11 residues long. Germline V gene lookup returns CDR1 SNHLY and CDR2 FYNNEI. Trimming pared 10 bases from V and 0 bases from J, leaving 6 bases between. The CDR3 DNA reads TGTGCCACCAAATACCAAGAGACCCAGTACTTC. Encoded protein: CATKYQETQYF. The whole variable domain, remainder taken from reference TRBV2 and TRBJ2-5, is EPEVTQTPSHQVTQMGQEVILRCVPISNHLYFYWYRQILGQKVEFLVSFYNNEISEKSEIFDDQFSVERPDGSNFTLKIRSTKLEDSAMYFCATKYQETQYFGPGTRLLVL.

A few counts support this clonotype. V gene TRBV3-1 combines with J gene TRBJ2-2; a weak D match, TRBD1 (5 bases). Germline lookup yields CDR1 LGHDT and CDR2 YNNKEL (reference sequence). The V end lost 3 bases, the J end lost 0 bases, and 8 bases lay between the germline ends. The CDR3 loop spans 15 amino acids. In nucleotides, the CDR3 is TGTGCCAGCAGCCAGACAGTTGCGAACACCGGGGAGCTGTTTTTT. It translates to CASSQTVANTGELFF. Complete variable domain (other parts from reference TRBV3-1 and TRBJ2-2): DTAVSQTPKYLVTQMGNDKSIKCEQNLGHDTMYWYKQDSKKFLKIMFSYNNKELIINETVPNRFSPKSPDKAHLNLHINSLELGDSAVYFCASSQTVANTGELFFGEGSRLTVL.

This clonotype was seen a handful of times. The genes are TRBV5-1 and TRBJ1-1; 8 bases match TRBD1. Germline assignment: CDR1 SGHRS and CDR2 YFSETQ. V lost 0 bases and J lost 3; bases outside the gene matches: 4. The CDR3 is made up of 15 amino acids. The CDR3 protein is CASSLGQGIDTEAFF. CDR3 nucleotides: TGCGCCAGCAGCTTGGGACAGGGGATTGACACTGAAGCTTTCTTT.

In its sample, this clonotype was seen many times. This sequence joins TRBV29-1 and TRBJ2-4; possibly TRBD1 for D (6 bases). Trimming shortened V by 7 bases and J by 9 bases, and 22 bases separated the two germline ends. Germline V gene sequence: CDR1 SQVTM, CDR2 ANQGSEA. The CDR3 is made up of 14 amino acids. The CDR3 DNA reads as TGCAGCGGCCGTACAGGGTCGGTGGAAGGCATTCAGTACTTC. It is translated as CSGRTGSVEGIQYF.